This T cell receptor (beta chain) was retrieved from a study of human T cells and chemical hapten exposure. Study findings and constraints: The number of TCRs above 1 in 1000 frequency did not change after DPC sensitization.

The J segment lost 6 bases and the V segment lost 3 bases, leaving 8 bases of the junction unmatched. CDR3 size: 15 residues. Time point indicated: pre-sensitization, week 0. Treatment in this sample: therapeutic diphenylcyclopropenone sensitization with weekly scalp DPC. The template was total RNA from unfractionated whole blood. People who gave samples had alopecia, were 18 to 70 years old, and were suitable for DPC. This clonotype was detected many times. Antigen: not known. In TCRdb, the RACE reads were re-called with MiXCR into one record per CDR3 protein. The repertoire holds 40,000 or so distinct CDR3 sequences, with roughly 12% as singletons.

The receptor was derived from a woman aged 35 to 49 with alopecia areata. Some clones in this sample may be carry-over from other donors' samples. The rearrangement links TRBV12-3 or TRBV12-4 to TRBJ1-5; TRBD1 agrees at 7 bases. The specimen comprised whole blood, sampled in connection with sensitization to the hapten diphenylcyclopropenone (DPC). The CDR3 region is CASSLGSGGVQPQHF. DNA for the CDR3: TGTGCCAGCAGTTTGGGGTCAGGGGGAGTTCAGCCCCAGCATTTT.